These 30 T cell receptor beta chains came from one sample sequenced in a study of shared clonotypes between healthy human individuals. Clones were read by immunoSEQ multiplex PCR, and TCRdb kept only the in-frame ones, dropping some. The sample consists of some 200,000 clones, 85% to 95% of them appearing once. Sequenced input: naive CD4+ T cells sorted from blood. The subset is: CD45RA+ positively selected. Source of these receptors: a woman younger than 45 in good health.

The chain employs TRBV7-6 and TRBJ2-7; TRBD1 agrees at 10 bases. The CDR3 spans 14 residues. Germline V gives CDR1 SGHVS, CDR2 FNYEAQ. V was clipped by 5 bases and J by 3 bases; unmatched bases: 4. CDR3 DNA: TGTGCCAGCAGCCCGAGGACAGGGGGCTACGAGCAGTACTTC. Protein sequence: CASSPRTGGYEQYF.

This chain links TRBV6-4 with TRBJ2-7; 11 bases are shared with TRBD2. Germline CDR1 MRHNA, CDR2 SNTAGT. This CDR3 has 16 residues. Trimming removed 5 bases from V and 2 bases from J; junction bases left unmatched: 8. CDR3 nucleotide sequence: TGTGCCAGCAGTCCTGCCGGGACTAGCGGCCCCTACGAGCAGTACTTC. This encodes CASSPAGTSGPYEQYF.

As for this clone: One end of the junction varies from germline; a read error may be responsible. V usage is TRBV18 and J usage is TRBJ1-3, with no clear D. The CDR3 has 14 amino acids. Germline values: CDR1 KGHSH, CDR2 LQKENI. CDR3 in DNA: TGTGCCAGCTCAGCACCGAACTCTGGAAACACCATATATTTT. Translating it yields CASSAPNSGNTIYF.

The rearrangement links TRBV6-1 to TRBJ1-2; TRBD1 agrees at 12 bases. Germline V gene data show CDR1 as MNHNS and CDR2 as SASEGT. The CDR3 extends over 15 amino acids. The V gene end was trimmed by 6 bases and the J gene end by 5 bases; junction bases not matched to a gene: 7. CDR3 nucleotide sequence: TGTGCCAGCAGCCCGGGACAGGGGGCTGATTATGGCTACACCTTC. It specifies CASSPGQGADYGYTF.

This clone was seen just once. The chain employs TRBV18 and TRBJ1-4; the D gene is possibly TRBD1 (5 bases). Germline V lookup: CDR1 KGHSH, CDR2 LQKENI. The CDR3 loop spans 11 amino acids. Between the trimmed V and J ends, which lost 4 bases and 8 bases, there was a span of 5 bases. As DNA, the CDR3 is TGTGCCAGCTCACAGGGGGAAAAACTGTTTTTT. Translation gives CASSQGEKLFF.

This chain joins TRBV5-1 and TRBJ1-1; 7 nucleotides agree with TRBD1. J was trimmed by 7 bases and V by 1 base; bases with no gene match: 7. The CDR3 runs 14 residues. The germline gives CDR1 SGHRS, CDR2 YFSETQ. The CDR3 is CASSLLSRDSEAFF. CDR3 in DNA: TGCGCCAGCAGCTTGTTGTCCCGGGACAGTGAAGCTTTCTTT. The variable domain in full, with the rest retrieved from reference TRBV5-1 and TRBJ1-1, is KAGVTQTPRYLIKTRGQQVTLSCSPISGHRSVSWYQQTPGQGLQFLFEYFSETQRNKGNFPGRFSGRQFSNSRSEMNVSTLELGDSALYLCASSLLSRDSEAFFGQGTRLTVV.

CDR3 nucleotide sequence: TGTGCCAGCAGCGTAGACGCCTTGGCTGAGCAGTTCTTC. This encodes CASSVDALAEQFF. The chain links TRBV9 to TRBJ2-1; D not resolved. The CDR3 covers 13 residues. Trimming left V 0 bases short and J 9 bases short, with 10 bases between. Germline loops: CDR1 SGDLS, CDR2 YYNGEE.

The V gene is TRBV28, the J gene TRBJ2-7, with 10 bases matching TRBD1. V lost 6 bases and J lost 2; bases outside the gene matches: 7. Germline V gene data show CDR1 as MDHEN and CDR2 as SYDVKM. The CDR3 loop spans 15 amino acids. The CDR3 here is CASSSGQGSPYEQYF. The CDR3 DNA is TGTGCCAGCAGCTCGGGACAGGGGTCCCCCTACGAGCAGTACTTC.

This chain's CDR3 is CSVAHRLAGDSEQYF. The CDR3 nucleotides read TGCAGCGTAGCTCATAGACTAGCGGGAGATAGCGAGCAGTACTTC. The rearrangement joins TRBV29-1 to TRBJ2-5, with TRBD2 identical over 12 bases. The tail of the sequence fits TRBJ2-7 better, so the J call may be wrong. CDR3 length equals 15 residues. Germline loops: CDR1 SQVTM, CDR2 ANQGSEA.

CDR3 in DNA: TGTGCCAGTAGTATAGTCCCAGGGGCCGTGAGTCAGCCCCAGCATTTT. This codes for CASSIVPGAVSQPQHF. The V and J genes are TRBV19 and TRBJ1-5, with D tentatively TRBD1 (6 bases). Germline assignment: CDR1 LNHDA and CDR2 SQIVND (reference sequence). CDR3 length: 16 residues. Trimming removed 1 base from V and 6 bases from J, with 16 bases in between.

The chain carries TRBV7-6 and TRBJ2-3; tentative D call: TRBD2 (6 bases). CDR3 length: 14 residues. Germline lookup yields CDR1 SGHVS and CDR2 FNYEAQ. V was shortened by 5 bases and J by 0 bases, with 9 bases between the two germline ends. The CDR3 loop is CASSRSGSTDTQYF. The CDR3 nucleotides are TGTGCCAGCAGCCGTAGCGGCAGCACAGATACGCAGTATTTT.

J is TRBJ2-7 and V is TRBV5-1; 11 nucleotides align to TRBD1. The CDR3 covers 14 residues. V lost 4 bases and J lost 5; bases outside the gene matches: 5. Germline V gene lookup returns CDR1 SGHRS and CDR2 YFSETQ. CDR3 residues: CASSRTGGQDEQYF. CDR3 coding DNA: TGCGCCAGCAGCCGGACAGGGGGCCAGGACGAGCAGTACTTC.

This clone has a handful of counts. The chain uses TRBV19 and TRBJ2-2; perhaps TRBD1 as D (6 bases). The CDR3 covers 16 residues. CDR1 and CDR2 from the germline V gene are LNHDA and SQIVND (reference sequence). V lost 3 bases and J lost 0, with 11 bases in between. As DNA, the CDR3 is TGTGCCAGTAGTATCGGGACACCCGCGAACACCGGGGAGCTGTTTTTT. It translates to CASSIGTPANTGELFF. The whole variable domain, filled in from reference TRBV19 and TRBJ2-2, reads DGGITQSPKYLFRKEGQNVTLSCEQNLNHDAMYWYRQDPGQGLRLIYYSQIVNDFQKGDIAEGYSVSREKKESFPLTVTSAQKNPTAFYLCASSIGTPANTGELFFGEGSRLTVL.

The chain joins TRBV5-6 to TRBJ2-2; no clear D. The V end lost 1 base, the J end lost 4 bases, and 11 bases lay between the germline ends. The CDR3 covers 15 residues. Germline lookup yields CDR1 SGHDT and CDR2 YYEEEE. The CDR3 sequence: CASSLYSVGTGELFF. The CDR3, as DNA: TGTGCCAGCAGCTTGTACAGTGTGGGCACCGGGGAGCTGTTTTTT.

CDR3 amino acids: CARRTAGSYNEQFF. The CDR3 nucleotides read TGTGCCAGAAGGACAGCTGGATCCTACAATGAGCAGTTCTTC. This chain links TRBV27 with TRBJ2-1; tentative D call: TRBD1 (6 bases). The germline CDR1 and CDR2 sequences are MNHEY and SMNVEV (reference sequence). Deletions cut 9 bases from V and 1 base from J, with 13 bases between. The CDR3 consists of 14 residues.

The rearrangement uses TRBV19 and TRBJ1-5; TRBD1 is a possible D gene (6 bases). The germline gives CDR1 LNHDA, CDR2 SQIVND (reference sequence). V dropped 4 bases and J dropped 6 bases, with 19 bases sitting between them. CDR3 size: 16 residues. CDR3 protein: CASSTPTGLGGQPQHF. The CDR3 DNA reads TGTGCCAGTAGTACCCCAACAGGGTTAGGGGGTCAGCCCCAGCATTTT.

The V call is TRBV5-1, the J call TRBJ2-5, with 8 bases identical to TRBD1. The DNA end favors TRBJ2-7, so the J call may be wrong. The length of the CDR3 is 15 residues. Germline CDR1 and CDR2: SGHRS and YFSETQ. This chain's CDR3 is CASSLGVTGAYEQYF. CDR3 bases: TGCGCCAGCAGCTTGGGGGTGACAGGGGCCTACGAGCAGTACTTC.

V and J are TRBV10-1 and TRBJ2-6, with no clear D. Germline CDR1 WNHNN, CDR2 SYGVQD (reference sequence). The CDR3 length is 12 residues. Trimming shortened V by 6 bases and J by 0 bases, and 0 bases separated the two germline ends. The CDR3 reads CASSSGANVLTF. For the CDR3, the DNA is TGCGCCAGCAGCTCTGGGGCCAACGTCCTGACTTTC.

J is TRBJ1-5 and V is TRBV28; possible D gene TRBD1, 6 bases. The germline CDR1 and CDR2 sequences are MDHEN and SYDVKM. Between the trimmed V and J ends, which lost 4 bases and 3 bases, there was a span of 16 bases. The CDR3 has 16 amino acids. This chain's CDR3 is CASSSVRDTPNQPQHF. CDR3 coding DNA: TGTGCCAGCAGTTCCGTGAGGGACACTCCCAATCAGCCCCAGCATTTT.

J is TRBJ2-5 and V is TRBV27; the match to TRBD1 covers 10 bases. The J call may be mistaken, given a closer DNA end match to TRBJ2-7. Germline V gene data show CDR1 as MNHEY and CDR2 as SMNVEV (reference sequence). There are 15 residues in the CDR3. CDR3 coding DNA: TGTGCCAGCAGCCTACCTGGGACAGGGGCCAACGAGCAGTACTTC. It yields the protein CASSLPGTGANEQYF.

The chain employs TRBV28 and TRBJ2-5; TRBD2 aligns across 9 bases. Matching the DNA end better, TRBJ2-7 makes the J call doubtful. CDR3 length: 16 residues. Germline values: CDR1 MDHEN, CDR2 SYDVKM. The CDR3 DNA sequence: TGTGCCAGCACCTCAACGGGTAGCGGGAGTGGGTACGAGCAGTACTTC. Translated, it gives CASTSTGSGSGYEQYF.

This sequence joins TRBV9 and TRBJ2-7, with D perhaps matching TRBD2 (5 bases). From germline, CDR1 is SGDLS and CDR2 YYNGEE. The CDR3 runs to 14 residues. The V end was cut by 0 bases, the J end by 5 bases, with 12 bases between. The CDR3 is CASSVGGPYHEQYF. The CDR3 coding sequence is TGTGCCAGCAGCGTAGGCGGGCCCTACCACGAGCAGTACTTC. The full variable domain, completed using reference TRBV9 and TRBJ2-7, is DSGVTQTPKHLITATGQRVTLRCSPRSGDLSVYWYQQSLDQGLQFLIQYYNGEERAKGNILERFSAQQFPDLHSELNLSSLELGDSALYFCASSVGGPYHEQYFGPGTRLTVT.

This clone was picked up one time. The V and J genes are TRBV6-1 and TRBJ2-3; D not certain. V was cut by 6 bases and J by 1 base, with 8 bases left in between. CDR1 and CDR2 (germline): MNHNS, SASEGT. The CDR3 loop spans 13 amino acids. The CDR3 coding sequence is TGTGCCAGCAGGACTTGGGGCACAGATACGCAGTATTTT. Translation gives CASRTWGTDTQYF.

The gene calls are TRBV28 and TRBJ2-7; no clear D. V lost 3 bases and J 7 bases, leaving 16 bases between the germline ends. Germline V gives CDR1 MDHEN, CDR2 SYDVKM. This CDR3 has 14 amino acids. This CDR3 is CASSFQTPRAEQYF. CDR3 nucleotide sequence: TGTGCCAGCAGTTTTCAAACACCGAGAGCGGAGCAGTACTTC.

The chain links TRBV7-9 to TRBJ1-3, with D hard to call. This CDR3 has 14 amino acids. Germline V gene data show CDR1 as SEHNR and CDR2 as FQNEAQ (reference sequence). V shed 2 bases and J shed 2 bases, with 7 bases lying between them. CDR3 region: CASSLPGTGNTIYF. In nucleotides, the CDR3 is TGTGCCAGCAGCTTACCTGGGACTGGAAACACCATATATTTT.

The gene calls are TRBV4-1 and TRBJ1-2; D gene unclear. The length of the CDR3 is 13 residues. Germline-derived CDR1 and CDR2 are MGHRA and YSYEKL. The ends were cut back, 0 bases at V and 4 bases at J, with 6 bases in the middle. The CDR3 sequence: CASSQEGSYGYTF. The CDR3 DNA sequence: TGCGCCAGCAGCCAAGAGGGGAGCTATGGCTACACCTTC.

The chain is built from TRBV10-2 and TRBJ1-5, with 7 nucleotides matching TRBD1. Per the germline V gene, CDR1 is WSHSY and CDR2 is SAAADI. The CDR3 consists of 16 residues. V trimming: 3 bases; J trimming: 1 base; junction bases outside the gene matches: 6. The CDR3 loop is CASSDPTGLSNQPQHF. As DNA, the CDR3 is TGCGCCAGCAGTGATCCGACAGGGCTGAGCAATCAGCCCCAGCATTTT.

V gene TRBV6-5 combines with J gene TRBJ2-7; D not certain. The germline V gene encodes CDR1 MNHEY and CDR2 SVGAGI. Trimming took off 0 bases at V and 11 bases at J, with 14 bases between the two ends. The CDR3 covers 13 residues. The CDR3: CASSYSRGSSEYF. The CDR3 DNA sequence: TGTGCCAGCAGTTACTCTCGCGGCAGCTCGGAGTACTTC.

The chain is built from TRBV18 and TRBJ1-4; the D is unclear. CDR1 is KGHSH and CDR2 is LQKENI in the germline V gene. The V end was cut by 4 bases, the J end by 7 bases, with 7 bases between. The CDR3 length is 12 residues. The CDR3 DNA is TGTGCCAGCTCACGTTGGGGTGAAAAACTGTTTTTT. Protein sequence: CASSRWGEKLFF.

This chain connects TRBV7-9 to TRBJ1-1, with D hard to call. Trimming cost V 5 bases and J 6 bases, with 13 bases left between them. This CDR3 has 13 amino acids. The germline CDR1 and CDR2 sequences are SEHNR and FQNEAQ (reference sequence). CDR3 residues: CASSPTELSEAFF. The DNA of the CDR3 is TGTGCCAGCAGCCCGACGGAACTTTCTGAAGCTTTCTTT.